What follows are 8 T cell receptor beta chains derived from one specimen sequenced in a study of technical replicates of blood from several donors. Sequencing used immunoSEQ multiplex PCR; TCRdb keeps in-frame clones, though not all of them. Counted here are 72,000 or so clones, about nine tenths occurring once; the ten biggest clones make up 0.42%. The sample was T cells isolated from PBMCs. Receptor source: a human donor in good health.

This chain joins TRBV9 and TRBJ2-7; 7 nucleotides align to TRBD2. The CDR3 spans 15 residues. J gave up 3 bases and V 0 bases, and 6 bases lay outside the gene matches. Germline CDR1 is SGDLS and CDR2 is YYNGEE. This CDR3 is CASSVGGLGLYEQYF. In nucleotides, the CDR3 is TGTGCCAGCAGCGTAGGAGGACTAGGACTCTACGAGCAGTACTTC.

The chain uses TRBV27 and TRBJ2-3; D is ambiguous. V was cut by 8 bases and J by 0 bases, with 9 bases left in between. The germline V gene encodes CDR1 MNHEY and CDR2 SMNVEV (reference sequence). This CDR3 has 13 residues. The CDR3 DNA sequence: TGTGCCAGCCTATCGACTAGCACAGATACGCAGTATTTT. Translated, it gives CASLSTSTDTQYF.

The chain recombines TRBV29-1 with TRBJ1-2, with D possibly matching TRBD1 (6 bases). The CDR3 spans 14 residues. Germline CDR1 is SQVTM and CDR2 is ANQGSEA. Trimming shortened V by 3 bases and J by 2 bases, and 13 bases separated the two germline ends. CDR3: CSVDLWGPNYGYTF. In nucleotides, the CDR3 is TGCAGCGTTGACCTCTGGGGGCCGAACTATGGCTACACCTTC.

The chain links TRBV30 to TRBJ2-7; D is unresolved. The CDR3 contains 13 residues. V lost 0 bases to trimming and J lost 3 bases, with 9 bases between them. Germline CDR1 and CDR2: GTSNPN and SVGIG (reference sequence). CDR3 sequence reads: CAWSVNGLYEQYF. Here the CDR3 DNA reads TGTGCCTGGAGTGTAAACGGTCTCTACGAGCAGTACTTC. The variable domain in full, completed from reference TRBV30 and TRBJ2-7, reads SQTIHQWPATLVQPVGSPLSLECTVEGTSNPNLYWYRQAAGRGLQLLFYSVGIGQISSEVPQNLSASRPQDRQFILSSKKLLLSDSGFYLCAWSVNGLYEQYFGPGTRLTVT.

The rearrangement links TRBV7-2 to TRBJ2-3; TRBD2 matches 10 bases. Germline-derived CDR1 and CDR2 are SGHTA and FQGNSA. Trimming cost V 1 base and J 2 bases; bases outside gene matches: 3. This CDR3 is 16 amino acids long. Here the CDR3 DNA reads TGTGCCAGCAGCTTAGTAGCGGGAGGTAACACAGATACGCAGTATTTT. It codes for CASSLVAGGNTDTQYF.

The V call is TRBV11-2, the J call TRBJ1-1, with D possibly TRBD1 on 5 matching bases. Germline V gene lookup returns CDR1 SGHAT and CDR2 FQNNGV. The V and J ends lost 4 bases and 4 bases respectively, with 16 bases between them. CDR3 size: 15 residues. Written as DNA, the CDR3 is TGTGCCAGCAGCTATTTAACAGGACCCCGCACTGAAGCTTTCTTT. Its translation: CASSYLTGPRTEAFF.

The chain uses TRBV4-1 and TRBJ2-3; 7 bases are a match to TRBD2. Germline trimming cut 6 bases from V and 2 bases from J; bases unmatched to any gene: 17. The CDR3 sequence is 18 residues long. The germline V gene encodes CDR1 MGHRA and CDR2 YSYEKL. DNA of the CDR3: TGCGCCAGCAGTTACGTAATGAAGACTAGCACATACACAGATACGCAGTATTTT. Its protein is CASSYVMKTSTYTDTQYF.

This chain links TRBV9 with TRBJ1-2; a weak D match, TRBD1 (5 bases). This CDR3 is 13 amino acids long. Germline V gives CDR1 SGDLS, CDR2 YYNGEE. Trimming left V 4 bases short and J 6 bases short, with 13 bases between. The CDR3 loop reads CASSLSGGNGYTF. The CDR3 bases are TGTGCCAGCAGCCTCTCCGGGGGGAATGGCTACACCTTC. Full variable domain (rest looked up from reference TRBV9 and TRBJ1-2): DSGVTQTPKHLITATGQRVTLRCSPRSGDLSVYWYQQSLDQGLQFLIQYYNGEERAKGNILERFSAQQFPDLHSELNLSSLELGDSALYFCASSLSGGNGYTFGSGTRLTVV.